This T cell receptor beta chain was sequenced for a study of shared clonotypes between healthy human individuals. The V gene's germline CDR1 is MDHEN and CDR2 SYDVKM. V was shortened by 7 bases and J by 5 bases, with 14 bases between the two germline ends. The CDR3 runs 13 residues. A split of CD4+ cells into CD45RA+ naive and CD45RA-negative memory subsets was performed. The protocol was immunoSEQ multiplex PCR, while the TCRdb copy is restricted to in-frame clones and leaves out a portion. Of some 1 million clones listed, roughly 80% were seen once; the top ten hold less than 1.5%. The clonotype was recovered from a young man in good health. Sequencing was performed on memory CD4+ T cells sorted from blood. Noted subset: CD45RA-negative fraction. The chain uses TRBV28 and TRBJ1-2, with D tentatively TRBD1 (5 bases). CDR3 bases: TGTGCCAGCATCGAGGGGTTAGGATATGGCTACACCTTC. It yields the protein CASIEGLGYGYTF.